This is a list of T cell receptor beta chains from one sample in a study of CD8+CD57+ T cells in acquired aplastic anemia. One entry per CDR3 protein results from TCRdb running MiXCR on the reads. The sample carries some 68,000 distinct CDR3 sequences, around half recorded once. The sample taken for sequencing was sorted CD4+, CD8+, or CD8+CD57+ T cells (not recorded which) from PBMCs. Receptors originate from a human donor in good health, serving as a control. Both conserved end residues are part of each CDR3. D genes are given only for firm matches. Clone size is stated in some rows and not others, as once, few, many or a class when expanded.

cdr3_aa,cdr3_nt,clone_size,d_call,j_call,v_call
CASSEQGYGANVLTF,TGTGCCAGCAGCGAACAGGGGTATGGGGCCAACGTCCTGACTTTC,NA,TRBD1,TRBJ2-6,TRBV7-3
CASSRDRETQYF,TGTGCCAGCAGCCGGGACCGGGAGACCCAGTACTTC,NA,NA,TRBJ2-5,TRBV14
CASSWTGGTDTQYF,TGTGCCAGCAGCTGGACAGGGGGAACAGATACGCAGTATTTT,many,TRBD1,TRBJ2-3,TRBV27
CASSRRVDSPLHF,TGTGCCAGCAGCCGGCGAGTAGATTCACCCCTCCACTTT,NA,NA,TRBJ1-6,TRBV12-3/TRBV12-4
CSVGEAAETQYF,TGCAGTGTCGGCGAGGCTGCCGAGACCCAGTACTTC,NA,NA,TRBJ2-5,TRBV20-1
CASSINGAGGANVLTF,TGTGCCAGTAGTATAAATGGGGCGGGAGGGGCCAACGTCCTGACTTTC,many,NA,TRBJ2-6,TRBV19
CASRRQGLNYGYTF,TGTGCCAGCAGGAGACAGGGGTTAAACTATGGCTACACCTTC,NA,TRBD1,TRBJ1-2,TRBV2
CASSLQGSYGYTF,TGTGCCAGCAGCTTACAGGGTTCATATGGCTACACCTTC,NA,NA,TRBJ1-2,TRBV7-8
CAIRGGQDHYGYTF,TGTGCCATCAGAGGGGGGCAAGACCACTATGGCTACACCTTC,NA,NA,TRBJ1-2,TRBV10-3
CASSLASKEQFF,TGTGCCAGCAGCTTAGCTTCCAAGGAGCAGTTCTTC,NA,NA,TRBJ2-1,TRBV7-2
CASSSDLGAYEQYF,TGTGCCAGCAGTTCCGATTTAGGGGCTTACGAGCAGTACTTC,many,NA,TRBJ2-7,TRBV6-5
CASSQVALAGAGEQYF,TGCGCCAGCAGCCAAGTGGCACTAGCGGGAGCAGGGGAGCAGTACTTC,NA,TRBD2,TRBJ2-7,TRBV4-1
CATSVGGTGANVLTF,TGTGCCACCAGCGTAGGTGGGACTGGGGCCAACGTCCTGACTTTC,NA,NA,TRBJ2-6,TRBV15
CASSHGDREDTEAFF,TGCGCCAGCAGCCATGGCGACAGGGAGGACACTGAAGCTTTCTTT,NA,TRBD1,TRBJ1-1,TRBV5-1
CASREGGLDFYTQYF,TGTGCCAGCAGGGAGGGAGGACTAGACTTCTATACGCAGTATTTT,medium-sized,TRBD2,TRBJ2-3,TRBV2
CASSFGSGQAYEQYF,NA,NA,NA,TRBJ2-7,TRBV7-2
CASSDLYFLAPNEKLFF,TGTGCCAGCAGTGATTTGTACTTCCTTGCACCTAATGAAAAACTGTTTTTT,many,NA,TRBJ1-4,TRBV2
CASSPSGLADAYEQYF,TGTGCCAGCAGTCCATCGGGACTAGCAGATGCCTACGAGCAGTACTTC,many,TRBD2,TRBJ2-7,TRBV6-1
CSVTRGGYGYTF,TGCAGCGTTACGAGGGGGGGCTATGGCTACACCTTC,NA,NA,TRBJ1-2,TRBV29-1
CASSEWQGKAYGYTF,TGTGCCAGCAGTGAGTGGCAGGGAAAAGCCTATGGCTACACCTTC,NA,NA,TRBJ1-2,TRBV2
CAWSFSGNTIYF,TGTGCCTGGAGTTTCTCTGGAAACACCATATATTTT,many,NA,TRBJ1-3,TRBV30
CASSSHHQGYEQYF,TGTGCCAGCAGCTCCCATCATCAGGGCTACGAGCAGTACTTC,NA,NA,TRBJ2-7,TRBV7-9
CAWSPENTEAFF,TGTGCCTGGAGTCCTGAGAACACTGAAGCTTTCTTT,many,NA,TRBJ1-1,TRBV30
CAASSDRGQGYTF,TGTGCCGCATCCTCCGACAGGGGGCAAGGCTACACCTTC,many,TRBD1,TRBJ1-2,TRBV30
CASREGLSWGSNEQFF,TGTGCCAGCAGGGAGGGACTTTCTTGGGGCTCCAATGAGCAGTTCTTC,NA,NA,TRBJ2-1,TRBV27
CASSFGNFAFF,TGTGCCAGCAGTTTCGGGAACTTTGCTTTCTTT,NA,NA,TRBJ1-1,TRBV12-3/TRBV12-4
CARSEPGTANTEAFF,TGTGCCCGCAGTGAACCTGGGACGGCCAACACTGAAGCTTTCTTT,NA,NA,TRBJ1-1,TRBV25-1
CAITQGLAGGLDEQYF,TGTGCCATCACCCAGGGACTAGCGGGAGGGCTCGACGAGCAGTACTTC,many,TRBD2,TRBJ2-7,TRBV10-3
CSARDVVYEQYF,TGCAGTGCTAGAGATGTGGTTTACGAGCAGTACTTC,NA,NA,TRBJ2-7,TRBV20-1